The clone carrying this T cell receptor (beta chain) appeared a few times. Its specificity is unknown. Every isolated RNA sample was fully reverse transcribed, so sequencing captured expressed TCRB transcripts. The assay was immunoSEQ multiplex PCR, and TCRdb's table has in-frame clones only and misses some. The sample lists around 160,000 clones, over 55% seen once, with 0.08% to 0.095% in the top ten. These data come from a study of beta chain features in type 1 diabetes. Study context: Sorted cells examined across all samples numbered more than 100 million. Study results and limitations: Across all four CD4+ subsets, people with type 1 diabetes showed modestly shorter TCRB CDR3s.

Via the markers CD45RO/CCR7/CD25/CD127/CD95/CD27, stem cell-like memory, regulatory, central memory and naive CD4+ cells were sorted. Sorted cells reached over 95% purity in every population. The germline V gene has CDR1 SEHNR and CDR2 FQNEAQ (reference sequence). Unmatched junction bases numbered 8, after V lost 1 base and J lost 3 bases. CDR3 length: 16 amino acids. The specimen sequenced was naive CD4+ T cells from blood. This rearrangement joins TRBV7-9 to TRBJ2-5; 7 positions agree with TRBD1. This TCR was recovered from a man under 40 with type 1 diabetes. CDR3 sequence (DNA): TGTGCCAGCAGCTTAGGTGGCCGAGGGGGCGAAGAGACCCAGTACTTC. It codes for CASSLGGRGGEETQYF.